These 2 T cell receptor beta chains originate from one sample sequenced in a study of CD8 T cells in Susac syndrome. Random hexamers were used to reverse transcribe an amount of 0.5 to 1 ug RNA. Using its own MiXCR run on the immunoSEQ multiplex PCR reads, TCRdb lists one record per CDR3 protein. The sample shows more than 90,000 distinct CDR3 sequences, approximately 93% of them seen only once. The sequencing sample was made of CD4+ T cells from PBMCs. The receptors shown here come from a human donor with multiple sclerosis.

This clonotype was found once. The chain combines TRBV7-9 with TRBJ2-4; D possibly corresponds to TRBD1 (7 bases). CDR1 is SEHNR and CDR2 is FQNEAQ in the germline V gene (reference sequence). This CDR3 contains 15 residues. V was pared by 5 bases and J by 4 bases, with 15 bases between. CDR3 coding DNA: TGTGCCAGCAGCAAGGGGGCAGGGGGGAAAAACATTCAGTACTTC. Residues: CASSKGAGGKNIQYF.

V and J are TRBV19 and TRBJ2-7, with TRBD1 matching over 9 bases. The germline V gene has CDR1 LNHDA and CDR2 SQIVND (reference sequence). CDR3 length equals 18 residues. The V gene end was trimmed by 0 bases and the J gene end by 7 bases; junction bases not matched to a gene: 16. CDR3 nucleotide sequence: TGTGCCAGTAGTATAGATCCACGATCCGGGACAGGGACGACGGAGCAGTACTTC. Translation: CASSIDPRSGTGTTEQYF.